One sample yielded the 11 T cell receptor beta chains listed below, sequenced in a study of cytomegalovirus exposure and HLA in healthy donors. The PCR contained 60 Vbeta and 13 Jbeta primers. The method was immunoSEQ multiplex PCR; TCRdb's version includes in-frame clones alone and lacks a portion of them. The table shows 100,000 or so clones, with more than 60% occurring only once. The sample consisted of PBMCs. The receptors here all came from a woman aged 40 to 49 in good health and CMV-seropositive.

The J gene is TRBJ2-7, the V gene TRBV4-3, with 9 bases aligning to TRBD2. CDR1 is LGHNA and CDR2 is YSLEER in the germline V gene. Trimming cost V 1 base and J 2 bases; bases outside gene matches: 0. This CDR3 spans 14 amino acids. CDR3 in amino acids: CASSQASGAYEQYF. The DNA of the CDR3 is TGCGCCAGCAGCCAAGCTAGCGGGGCCTACGAGCAGTACTTC.

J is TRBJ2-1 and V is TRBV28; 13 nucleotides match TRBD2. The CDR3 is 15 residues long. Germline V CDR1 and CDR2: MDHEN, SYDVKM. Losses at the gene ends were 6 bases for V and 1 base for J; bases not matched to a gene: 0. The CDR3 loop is CASRGLAGSYNEQFF. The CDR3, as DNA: TGTGCCAGCAGGGGACTAGCGGGATCCTACAATGAGCAGTTCTTC.

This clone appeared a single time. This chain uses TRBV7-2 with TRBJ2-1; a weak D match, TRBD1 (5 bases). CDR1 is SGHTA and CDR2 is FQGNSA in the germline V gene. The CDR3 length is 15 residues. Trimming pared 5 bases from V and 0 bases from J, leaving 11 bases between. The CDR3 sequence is CASSRTTSSYNEQFF. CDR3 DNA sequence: TGTGCCAGCAGCCGGACAACGAGCTCCTACAATGAGCAGTTCTTC.

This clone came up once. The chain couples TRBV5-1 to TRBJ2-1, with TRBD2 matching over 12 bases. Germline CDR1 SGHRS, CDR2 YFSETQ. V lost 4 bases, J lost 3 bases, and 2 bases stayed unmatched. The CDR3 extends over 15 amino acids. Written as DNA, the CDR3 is TGCGCCAGCAGCAAGACTAGCGGGGGCTACAATGAGCAGTTCTTC. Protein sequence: CASSKTSGGYNEQFF.

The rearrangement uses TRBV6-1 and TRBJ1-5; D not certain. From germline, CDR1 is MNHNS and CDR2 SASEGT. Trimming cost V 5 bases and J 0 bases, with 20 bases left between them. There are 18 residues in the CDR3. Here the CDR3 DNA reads TGTGCCAGCAGTCAAGTCGATAATCGTCAGTATAGCAATCAGCCCCAGCATTTT. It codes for CASSQVDNRQYSNQPQHF.

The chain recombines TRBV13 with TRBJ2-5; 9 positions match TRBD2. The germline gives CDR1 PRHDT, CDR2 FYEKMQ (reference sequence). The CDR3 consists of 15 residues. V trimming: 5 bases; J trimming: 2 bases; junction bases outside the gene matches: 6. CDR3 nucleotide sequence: TGTGCCAGCAGCGTTAGCGGGGGCGCTCAAGAGACCCAGTACTTC. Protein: CASSVSGGAQETQYF.

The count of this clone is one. DNA of the CDR3: TGCGCCAGCAGCTTGACCCCTAAAGAGACCCAGTACTTC. It codes for CASSLTPKETQYF. This chain uses TRBV5-1 with TRBJ2-5; D call uncertain. CDR3 size: 13 residues. Germline CDR1 is SGHRS and CDR2 is YFSETQ. V was clipped by 1 base and J by 3 bases, with 7 bases between them.

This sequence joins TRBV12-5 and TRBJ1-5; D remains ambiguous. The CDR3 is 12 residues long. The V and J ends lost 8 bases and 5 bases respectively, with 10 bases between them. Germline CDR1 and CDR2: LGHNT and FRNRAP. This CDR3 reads CASSDADQPQHF. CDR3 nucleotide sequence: TGTGCTAGTTCTGACGCGGATCAGCCCCAGCATTTT.

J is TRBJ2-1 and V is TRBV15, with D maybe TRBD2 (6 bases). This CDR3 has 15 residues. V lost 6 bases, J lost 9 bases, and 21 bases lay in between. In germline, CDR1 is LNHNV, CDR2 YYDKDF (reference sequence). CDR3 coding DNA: TGTGCCACCAGGGCGACTAGTTCAGATTTGGGTGAGCAGTTCTTC. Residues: CATRATSSDLGEQFF.

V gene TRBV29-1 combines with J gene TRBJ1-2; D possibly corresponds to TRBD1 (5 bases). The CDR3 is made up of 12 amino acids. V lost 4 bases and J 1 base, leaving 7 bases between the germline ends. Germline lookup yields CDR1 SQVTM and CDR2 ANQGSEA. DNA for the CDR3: TGCAGCGTTGGGGGGGGTAACTATGGCTACACCTTC. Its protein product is CSVGGGNYGYTF.

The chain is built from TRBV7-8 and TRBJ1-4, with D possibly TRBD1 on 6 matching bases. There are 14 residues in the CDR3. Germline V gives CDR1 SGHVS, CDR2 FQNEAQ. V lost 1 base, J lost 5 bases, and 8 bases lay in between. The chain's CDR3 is CASSLGGGNEKLFF. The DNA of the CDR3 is TGTGCCAGCAGCTTAGGGGGGGGCAATGAAAAACTGTTTTTT.